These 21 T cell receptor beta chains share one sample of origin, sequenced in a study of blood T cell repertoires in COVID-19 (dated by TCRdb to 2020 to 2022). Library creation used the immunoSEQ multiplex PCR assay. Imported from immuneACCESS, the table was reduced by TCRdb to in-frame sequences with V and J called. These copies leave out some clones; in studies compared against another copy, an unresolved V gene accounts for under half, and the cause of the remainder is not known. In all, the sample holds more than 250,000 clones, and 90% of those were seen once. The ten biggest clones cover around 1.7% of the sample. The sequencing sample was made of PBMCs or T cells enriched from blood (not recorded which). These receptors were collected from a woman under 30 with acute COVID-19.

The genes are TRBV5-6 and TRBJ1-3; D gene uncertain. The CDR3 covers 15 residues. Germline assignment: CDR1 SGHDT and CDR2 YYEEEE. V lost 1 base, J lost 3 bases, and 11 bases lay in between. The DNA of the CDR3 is TGTGCCAGCAGCTTGCCTGAAGCCTATGGAAACACCATATATTTT. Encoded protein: CASSLPEAYGNTIYF.

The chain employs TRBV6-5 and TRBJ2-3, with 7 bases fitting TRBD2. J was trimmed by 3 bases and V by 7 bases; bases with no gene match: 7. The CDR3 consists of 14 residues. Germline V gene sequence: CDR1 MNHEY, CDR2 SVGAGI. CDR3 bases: TGTGCCAGCAAGGGCGGGAGCATGACAGATACGCAGTATTTT. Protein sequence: CASKGGSMTDTQYF.

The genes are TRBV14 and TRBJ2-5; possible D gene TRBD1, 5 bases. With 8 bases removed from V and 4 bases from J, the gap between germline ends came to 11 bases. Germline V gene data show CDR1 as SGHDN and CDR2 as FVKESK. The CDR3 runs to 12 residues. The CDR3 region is CASGAGRETQYF. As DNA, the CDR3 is TGTGCCAGCGGGGCAGGGCGAGAGACCCAGTACTTC.

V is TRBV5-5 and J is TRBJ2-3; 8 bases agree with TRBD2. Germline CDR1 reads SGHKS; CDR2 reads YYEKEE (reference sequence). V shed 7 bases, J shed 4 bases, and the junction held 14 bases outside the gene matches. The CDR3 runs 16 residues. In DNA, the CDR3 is TGTGCCAGCGATGGTCCCGGGACTAGAGACCCAGATACGCAGTATTTT. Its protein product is CASDGPGTRDPDTQYF.

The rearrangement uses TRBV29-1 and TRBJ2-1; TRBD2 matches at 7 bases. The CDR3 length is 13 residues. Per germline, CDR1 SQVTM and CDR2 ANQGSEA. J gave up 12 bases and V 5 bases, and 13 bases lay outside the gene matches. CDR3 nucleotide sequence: TGCAGCGTTACACCTACGGGTAGCGGGTTGCAGTTCTTC. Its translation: CSVTPTGSGLQFF.

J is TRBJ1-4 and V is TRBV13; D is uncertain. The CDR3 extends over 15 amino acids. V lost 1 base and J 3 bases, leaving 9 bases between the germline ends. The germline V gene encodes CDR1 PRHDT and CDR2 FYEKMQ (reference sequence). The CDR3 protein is CASSLETGANEKLFF. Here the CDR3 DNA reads TGTGCCAGCAGCTTAGAAACCGGGGCTAATGAAAAACTGTTTTTT.

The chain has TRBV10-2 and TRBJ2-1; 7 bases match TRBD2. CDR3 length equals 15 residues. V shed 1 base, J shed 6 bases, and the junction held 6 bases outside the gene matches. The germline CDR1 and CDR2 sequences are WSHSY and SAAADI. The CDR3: CASSELGGSGNEQFF. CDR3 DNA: TGCGCCAGCAGTGAGTTGGGCGGGAGTGGCAATGAGCAGTTCTTC.

CDR3 region: CASSLVQGANSPLHF. CDR3 in DNA: TGCGCCAGCAGCTTGGTGCAGGGGGCAAATTCACCCCTCCACTTT. This chain joins TRBV5-1 and TRBJ1-6; 8 bases map to TRBD1. Germline V lookup: CDR1 SGHRS, CDR2 YFSETQ. With V trimmed by 0 bases and J by 7 bases, 3 bases remained unmatched. The CDR3 has 15 amino acids. Full variable domain (missing parts from reference TRBV5-1 and TRBJ1-6): KAGVTQTPRYLIKTRGQQVTLSCSPISGHRSVSWYQQTPGQGLQFLFEYFSETQRNKGNFPGRFSGRQFSNSRSEMNVSTLELGDSALYLCASSLVQGANSPLHFGNGTRLTVT.

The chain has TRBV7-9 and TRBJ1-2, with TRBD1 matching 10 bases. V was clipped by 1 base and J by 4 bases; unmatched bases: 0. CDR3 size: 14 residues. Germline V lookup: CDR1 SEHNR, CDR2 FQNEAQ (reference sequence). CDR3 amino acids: CASSLGTGGYGYTF. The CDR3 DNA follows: TGTGCCAGCAGCTTAGGGACAGGGGGCTATGGCTACACCTTC.

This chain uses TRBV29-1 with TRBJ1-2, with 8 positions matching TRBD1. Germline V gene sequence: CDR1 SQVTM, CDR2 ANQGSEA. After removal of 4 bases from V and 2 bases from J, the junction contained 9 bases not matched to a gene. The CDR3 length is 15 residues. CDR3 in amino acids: CSVAELDRENYGYTF. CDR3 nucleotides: TGCAGCGTTGCAGAGTTGGACAGGGAGAACTATGGCTACACCTTC.

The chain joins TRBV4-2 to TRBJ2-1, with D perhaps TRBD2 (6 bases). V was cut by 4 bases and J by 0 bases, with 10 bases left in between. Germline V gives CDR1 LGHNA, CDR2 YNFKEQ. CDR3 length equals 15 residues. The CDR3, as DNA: TGTGCCAGCAGCCCGCGACTAGTCTCCTACAATGAGCAGTTCTTC. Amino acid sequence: CASSPRLVSYNEQFF.

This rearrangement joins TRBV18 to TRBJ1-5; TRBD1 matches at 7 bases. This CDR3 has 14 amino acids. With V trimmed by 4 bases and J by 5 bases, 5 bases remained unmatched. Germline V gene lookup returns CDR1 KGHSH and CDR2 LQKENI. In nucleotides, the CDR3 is TGTGCCAGCTCACAAACAGGGGTGGATCAGCCCCAGCATTTT. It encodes CASSQTGVDQPQHF. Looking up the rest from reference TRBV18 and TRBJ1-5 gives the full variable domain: NAGVMQNPRHLVRRRGQEARLRCSPMKGHSHVYWYRQLPEEGLKFMVYLQKENIIDESGMPKERFSAEFPKEGPSILRIQQVVRGDSAAYFCASSQTGVDQPQHFGDGTRLSIL.

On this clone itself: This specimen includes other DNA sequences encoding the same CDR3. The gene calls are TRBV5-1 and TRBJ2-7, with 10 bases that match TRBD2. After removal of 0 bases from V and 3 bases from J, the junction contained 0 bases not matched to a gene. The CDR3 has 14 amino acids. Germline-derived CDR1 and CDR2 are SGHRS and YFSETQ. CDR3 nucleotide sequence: TGCGCCAGCAGCTTGGCTAGCGGGAGCTACGAGCAGTACTTC. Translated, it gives CASSLASGSYEQYF.

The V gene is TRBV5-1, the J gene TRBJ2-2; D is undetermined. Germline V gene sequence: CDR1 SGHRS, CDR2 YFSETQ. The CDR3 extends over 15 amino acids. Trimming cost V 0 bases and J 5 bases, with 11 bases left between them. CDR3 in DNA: TGCGCCAGCAGCTTGGAATCTAGGTGGACCGGGGAGCTGTTTTTT. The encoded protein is CASSLESRWTGELFF. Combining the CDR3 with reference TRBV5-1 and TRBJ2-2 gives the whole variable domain KAGVTQTPRYLIKTRGQQVTLSCSPISGHRSVSWYQQTPGQGLQFLFEYFSETQRNKGNFPGRFSGRQFSNSRSEMNVSTLELGDSALYLCASSLESRWTGELFFGEGSRLTVL.

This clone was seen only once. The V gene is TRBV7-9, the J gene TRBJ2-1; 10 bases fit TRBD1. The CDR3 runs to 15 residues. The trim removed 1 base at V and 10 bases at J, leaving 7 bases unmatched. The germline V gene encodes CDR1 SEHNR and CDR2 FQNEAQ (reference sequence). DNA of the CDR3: TGTGCCAGCAGCTTAGGACAGGGGGCTGTCTTAGAGCAGTTCTTC. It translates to CASSLGQGAVLEQFF.

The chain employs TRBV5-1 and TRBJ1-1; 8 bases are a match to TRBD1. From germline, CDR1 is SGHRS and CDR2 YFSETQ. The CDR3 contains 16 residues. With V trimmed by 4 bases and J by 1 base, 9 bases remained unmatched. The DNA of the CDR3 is TGCGCCAGCAGCCCCAAGACAGGGGCTGGGAACACTGAAGCTTTCTTT. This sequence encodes CASSPKTGAGNTEAFF.

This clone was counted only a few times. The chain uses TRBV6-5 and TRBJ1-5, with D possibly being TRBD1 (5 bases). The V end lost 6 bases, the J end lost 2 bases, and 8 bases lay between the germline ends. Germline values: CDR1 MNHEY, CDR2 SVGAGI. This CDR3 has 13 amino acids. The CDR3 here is CASSVTGNQPQHF. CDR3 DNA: TGTGCCAGCAGCGTGACAGGCAATCAGCCCCAGCATTTT.

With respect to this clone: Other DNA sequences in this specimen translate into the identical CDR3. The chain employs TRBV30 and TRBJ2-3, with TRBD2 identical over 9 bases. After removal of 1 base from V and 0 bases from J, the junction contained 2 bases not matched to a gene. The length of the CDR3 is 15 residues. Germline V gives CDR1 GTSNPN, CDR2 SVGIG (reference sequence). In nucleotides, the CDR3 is TGTGCCTGGAGTGGGCTAGCGGGGAGCACAGATACGCAGTATTTT. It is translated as CAWSGLAGSTDTQYF. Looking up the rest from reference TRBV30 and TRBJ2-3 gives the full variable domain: SQTIHQWPATLVQPVGSPLSLECTVEGTSNPNLYWYRQAAGRGLQLLFYSVGIGQISSEVPQNLSASRPQDRQFILSSKKLLLSDSGFYLCAWSGLAGSTDTQYFGPGTRLTVL.

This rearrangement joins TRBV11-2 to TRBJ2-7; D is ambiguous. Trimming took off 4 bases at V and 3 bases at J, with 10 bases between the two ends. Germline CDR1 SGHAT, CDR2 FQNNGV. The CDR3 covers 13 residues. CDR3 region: CASSSFVRYEQYF. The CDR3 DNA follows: TGTGCCAGCAGCTCCTTTGTTCGCTACGAGCAGTACTTC.

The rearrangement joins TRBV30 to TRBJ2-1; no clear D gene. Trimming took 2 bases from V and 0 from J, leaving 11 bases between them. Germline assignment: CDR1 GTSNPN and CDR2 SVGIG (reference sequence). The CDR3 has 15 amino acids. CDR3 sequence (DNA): TGTGCCTGGAGTTCCCCTCGTAGCTCCTACAATGAGCAGTTCTTC. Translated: CAWSSPRSSYNEQFF.

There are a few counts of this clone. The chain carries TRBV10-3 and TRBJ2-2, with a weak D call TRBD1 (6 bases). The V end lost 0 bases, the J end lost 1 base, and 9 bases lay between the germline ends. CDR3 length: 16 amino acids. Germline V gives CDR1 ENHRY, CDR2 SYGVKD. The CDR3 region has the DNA TGTGCCATCAGTGAGTCCCCGGGACAGAACACCGGGGAGCTGTTTTTT. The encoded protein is CAISESPGQNTGELFF.